The 14 T cell receptor beta chains listed next were all sequenced from one sample in a study of cytomegalovirus exposure and HLA in healthy donors. Primers for the PCR totalled 60 Vbeta and 13 Jbeta. Some clones are missing from TCRdb's copy, which holds only in-frame ones; the method was immunoSEQ multiplex PCR. The table lists about 200,000 clones, approximately 80% of them singletons. The sequencing sample was made of PBMCs. The receptors stem from a woman aged 30 to 39 in good health and CMV-seronegative.

The chain is built from TRBV7-6 and TRBJ1-1; 8 bases fit TRBD1. After removal of 1 base from V and 0 bases from J, the junction contained 10 bases not matched to a gene. This CDR3 spans 18 amino acids. Germline loops: CDR1 SGHVS, CDR2 FNYEAQ. The CDR3 DNA is TGTGCCAGCAGCTTAGGGGGGGTGGCAGGGGGCGTGAACACTGAAGCTTTCTTT. It codes for CASSLGGVAGGVNTEAFF.

The chain employs TRBV19 and TRBJ2-1; D not resolved. This CDR3 has 14 residues. V was trimmed by 10 bases and J by 0 bases, leaving 13 bases between them. CDR1 is LNHDA, CDR2 SQIVND, per germline (reference sequence). The CDR3 DNA reads TGTGCCACCGTCGGTTTCAACTCCTACAATGAGCAGTTCTTC. Protein: CATVGFNSYNEQFF.

J is TRBJ1-6 and V is TRBV29-1; D may be TRBD1 (6 bases). The CDR3 runs to 15 residues. V lost 4 bases to trimming and J lost 8 bases, with 18 bases between them. Looked up from germline, CDR1 is SQVTM and CDR2 is ANQGSEA. Here the CDR3 reads CSVGSTGQGHSPLHF. The CDR3, as DNA: TGCAGCGTTGGATCAACGGGACAAGGACATTCACCCCTCCACTTT.

The chain uses TRBV5-5 and TRBJ1-2; 8 bases align to TRBD1. V shed 6 bases and J 4 bases; nucleotides not matched to a gene: 8. There are 14 residues in the CDR3. CDR1 is SGHKS, CDR2 YYEKEE, per germline (reference sequence). The CDR3 nucleotides are TGTGCCAGCACCGGCAGGGGGCTTCTCTATGGCTACACCTTC. Encoded protein: CASTGRGLLYGYTF.

The chain uses TRBV9 and TRBJ2-2; D remains unclear. V was pared by 0 bases and J by 7 bases, with 7 bases between. The CDR3 covers 13 residues. CDR1 SGDLS and CDR2 YYNGEE come from the germline V gene. This CDR3 reads CASSVAPGGELFF. For the CDR3, the DNA is TGTGCCAGCAGCGTAGCACCCGGCGGGGAGCTGTTTTTT.

The chain recombines TRBV2 with TRBJ2-1; 10 nucleotides agree with TRBD2. The CDR3 has 16 amino acids. V gave up 6 bases and J gave up 3 bases; unmatched junction bases: 8. In germline, CDR1 is SNHLY, CDR2 FYNNEI. CDR3 sequence reads: CASRGLLAGVYNEQFF. The CDR3, as DNA: TGTGCCAGCAGGGGTCTCCTAGCGGGGGTCTACAATGAGCAGTTCTTC.

The V gene is TRBV5-1, the J gene TRBJ1-3; tentative D call: TRBD1 (5 bases). The CDR3 runs 14 residues. CDR1 and CDR2 from the germline V gene are SGHRS and YFSETQ. V was shortened by 4 bases and J by 1 base, with 9 bases between the two germline ends. The CDR3 bases are TGCGCCAGCAGCCCCCAGGGATCTGGAAACACCATATATTTT. It codes for CASSPQGSGNTIYF.

The sample holds a few counts of this clone. The chain has TRBV4-1 and TRBJ2-1; tentatively, D is TRBD2 (7 bases). This CDR3 is built from 17 residues. In germline, CDR1 is MGHRA, CDR2 YSYEKL. The V gene lost 3 bases and the J gene lost 4 bases, with 19 bases spanning the gap. The DNA of the CDR3 is TGCGCCAGCAGCCATAGCAAGGGGGGGGGCGGTTACAATGAGCAGTTCTTC. This translates into CASSHSKGGGGYNEQFF.

The chain employs TRBV4-2 and TRBJ1-4, with a tentative D call TRBD1 (5 bases). Germline V gene data show CDR1 as LGHNA and CDR2 as YNFKEQ. V dropped 3 bases and J dropped 8 bases, with 16 bases sitting between them. CDR3 length: 15 residues. CDR3 protein: CASSHANAGNEKLFF. CDR3 coding DNA: TGTGCCAGCAGCCATGCGAACGCAGGGAACGAAAAACTGTTTTTT.

The rearrangement joins TRBV2 to TRBJ1-5; TRBD1 is a possible D gene (6 bases). This CDR3 has 15 amino acids. Germline lookup yields CDR1 SNHLY and CDR2 FYNNEI. Trimming shortened V by 7 bases and J by 6 bases, and 19 bases separated the two germline ends. The CDR3 DNA sequence: TGTGCCAGCACCCCCTGGGGGGGGCGGATTCAGCCCCAGCATTTT. It specifies CASTPWGGRIQPQHF.

The rearrangement joins TRBV21-1 to TRBJ1-5; TRBD1 was called by the table and not checked on the DNA. TRBV21-1 is flagged as a pseudogene. The CDR3 length is 17 residues. The CDR3 nucleotides read TGTGCCAGCAGCAAAGCTGTGGGGCAGAATAGCAATCAGCCCCAGCATTTT. It specifies CASSKAVGQNSNQPQHF.

The chain has TRBV30 and TRBJ2-7; D is unclear. Germline CDR1 is GTSNPN and CDR2 is SVGIG (reference sequence). CDR3 length: 11 amino acids. Trimming took 3 bases from V and 7 from J, leaving 10 bases between them. The CDR3 DNA reads as TGTGCCTGGAGCCTATATGAAGAGCAGTACTTC. Translated: CAWSLYEEQYF.

V gene TRBV5-6 combines with J gene TRBJ2-7; D gene ambiguous. Germline CDR1 reads SGHDT; CDR2 reads YYEEEE. V was clipped by 5 bases and J by 0 bases, with 3 bases between them. There are 11 residues in the CDR3. The CDR3 nucleotides read TGTGCCAGCAGTTACTCCTACGAGCAGTACTTC. This gives the protein CASSYSYEQYF.

The chain recombines TRBV6-4 with TRBJ2-7; D is perhaps TRBD2 (6 bases). Germline loops: CDR1 MRHNA, CDR2 SNTAGT. V lost 0 bases and J lost 6, with 18 bases in between. The CDR3 totals 16 residues. The CDR3 DNA is TGTGCCAGCAGTGACTCCCCCGGGACTCCATCTATCGAGCAGTACTTC. Encoded protein: CASSDSPGTPSIEQYF.